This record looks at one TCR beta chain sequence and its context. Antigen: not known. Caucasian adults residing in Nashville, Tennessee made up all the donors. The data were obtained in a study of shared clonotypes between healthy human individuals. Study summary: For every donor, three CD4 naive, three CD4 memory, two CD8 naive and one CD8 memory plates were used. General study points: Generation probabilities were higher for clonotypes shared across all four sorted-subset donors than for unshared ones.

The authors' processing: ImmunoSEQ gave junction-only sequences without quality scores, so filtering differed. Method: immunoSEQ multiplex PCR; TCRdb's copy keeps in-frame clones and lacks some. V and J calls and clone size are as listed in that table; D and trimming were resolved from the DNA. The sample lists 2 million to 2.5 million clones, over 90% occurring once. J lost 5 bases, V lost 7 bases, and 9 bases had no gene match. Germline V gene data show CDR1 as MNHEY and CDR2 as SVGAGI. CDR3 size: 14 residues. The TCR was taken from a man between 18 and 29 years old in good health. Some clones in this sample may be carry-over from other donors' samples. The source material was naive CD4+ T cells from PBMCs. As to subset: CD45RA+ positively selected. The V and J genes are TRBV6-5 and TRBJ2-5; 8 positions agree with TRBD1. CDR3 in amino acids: CASTPQGARETQYF. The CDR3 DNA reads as TGTGCCAGCACTCCCCAGGGGGCGAGGGAGACCCAGTACTTC.